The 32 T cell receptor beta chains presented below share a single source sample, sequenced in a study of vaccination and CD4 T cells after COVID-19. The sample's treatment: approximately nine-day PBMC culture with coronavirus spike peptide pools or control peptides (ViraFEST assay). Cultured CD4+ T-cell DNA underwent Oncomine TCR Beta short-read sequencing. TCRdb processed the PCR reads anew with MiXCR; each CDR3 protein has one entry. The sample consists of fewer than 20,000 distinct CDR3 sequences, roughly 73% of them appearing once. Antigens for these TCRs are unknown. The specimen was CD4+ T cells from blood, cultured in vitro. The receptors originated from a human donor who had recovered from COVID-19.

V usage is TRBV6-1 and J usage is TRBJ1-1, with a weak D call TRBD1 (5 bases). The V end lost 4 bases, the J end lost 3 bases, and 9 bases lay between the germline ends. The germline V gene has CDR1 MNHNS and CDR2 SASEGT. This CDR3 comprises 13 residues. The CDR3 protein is CASSAGGYTEAFF. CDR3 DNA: TGTGCCAGCAGTGCGGGGGGGTACACTGAAGCTTTCTTT.

Here the CDR3 reads CASSPQGPRGGYTF. In DNA, the CDR3 is TGTGCCAGCAGCCCGCAGGGGCCTCGAGGGGGCTACACCTTC. This sequence joins TRBV6-2 or TRBV6-3 and TRBJ1-2; weak D call: TRBD1 (6 bases). The germline V gene has CDR1 MNHEY and CDR2 SVGEGT. The CDR3 has 14 amino acids. The V end lost 6 bases, the J end lost 8 bases, and 19 bases lay between the germline ends.

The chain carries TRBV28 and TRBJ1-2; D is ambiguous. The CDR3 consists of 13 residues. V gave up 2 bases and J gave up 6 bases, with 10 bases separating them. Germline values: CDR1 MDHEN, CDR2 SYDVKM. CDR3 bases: TGTGCCAGCAGTTTAGGGTCCCCACATGGCTACACCTTC. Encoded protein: CASSLGSPHGYTF.

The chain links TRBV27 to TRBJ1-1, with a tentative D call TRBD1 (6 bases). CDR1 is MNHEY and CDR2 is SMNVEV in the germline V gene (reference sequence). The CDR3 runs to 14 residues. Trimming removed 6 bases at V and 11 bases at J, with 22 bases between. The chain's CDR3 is CASSEYPGVIVAFF. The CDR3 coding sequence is TGTGCCAGCAGCGAATATCCAGGGGTGATCGTTGCTTTCTTT.

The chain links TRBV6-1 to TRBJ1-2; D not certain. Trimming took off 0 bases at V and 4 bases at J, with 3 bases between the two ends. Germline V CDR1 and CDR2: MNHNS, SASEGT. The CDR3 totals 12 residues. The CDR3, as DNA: TGTGCCAGCAGTGAAGCAATCTATGGCTACACCTTC. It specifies CASSEAIYGYTF.

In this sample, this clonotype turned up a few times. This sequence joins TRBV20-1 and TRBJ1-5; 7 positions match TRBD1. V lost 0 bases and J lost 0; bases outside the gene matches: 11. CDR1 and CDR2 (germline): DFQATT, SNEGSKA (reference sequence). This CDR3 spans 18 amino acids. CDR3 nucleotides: TGCAGTGCTAGAGATCAGCGGGCAGGGGGTGTTAGCAATCAGCCCCAGCATTTT. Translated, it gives CSARDQRAGGVSNQPQHF.

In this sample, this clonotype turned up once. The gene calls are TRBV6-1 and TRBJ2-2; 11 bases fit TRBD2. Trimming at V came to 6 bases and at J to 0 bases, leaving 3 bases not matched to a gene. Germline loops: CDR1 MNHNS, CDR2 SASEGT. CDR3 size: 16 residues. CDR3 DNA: TGTGCCAGCAGCACGGGACTAGCGGCGAACACCGGGGAGCTGTTTTTT. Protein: CASSTGLAANTGELFF.

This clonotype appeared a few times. This chain's CDR3 is CAARRPDFTEAFF. The CDR3 DNA is TGTGCCGCGCGACGCCCGGACTTCACTGAAGCTTTCTTT. The chain links TRBV6-1 to TRBJ1-1; D gene ambiguous. The germline CDR1 and CDR2 sequences are MNHNS and SASEGT. V was cut by 11 bases and J by 4 bases, with 17 bases left in between. The CDR3 has 13 residues.

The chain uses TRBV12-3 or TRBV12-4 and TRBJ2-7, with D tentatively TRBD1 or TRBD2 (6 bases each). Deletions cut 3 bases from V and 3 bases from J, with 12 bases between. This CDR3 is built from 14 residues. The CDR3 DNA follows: TGTGCCAGCAGTTTGGGGGGACACTACTACGAGCAGTACTTC. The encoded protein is CASSLGGHYYEQYF.

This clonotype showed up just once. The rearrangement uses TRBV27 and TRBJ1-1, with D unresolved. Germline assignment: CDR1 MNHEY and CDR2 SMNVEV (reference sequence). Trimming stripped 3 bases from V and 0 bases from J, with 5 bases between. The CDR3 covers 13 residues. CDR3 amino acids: CASSFRMNTEAFF. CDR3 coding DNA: TGTGCCAGCAGTTTTAGAATGAACACTGAAGCTTTCTTT.

The CDR3 DNA reads as TGCAGTGCTTATCAGGGCAGCAATCAGCCCCAGCATTTT. Translating gives CSAYQGSNQPQHF. This rearrangement joins TRBV20-1 to TRBJ1-5, with a tentative D call TRBD1 (5 bases). The CDR3 contains 13 residues. Germline assignment: CDR1 DFQATT and CDR2 SNEGSKA (reference sequence). Trimming took 5 bases from V and 1 from J, leaving 9 bases between them.

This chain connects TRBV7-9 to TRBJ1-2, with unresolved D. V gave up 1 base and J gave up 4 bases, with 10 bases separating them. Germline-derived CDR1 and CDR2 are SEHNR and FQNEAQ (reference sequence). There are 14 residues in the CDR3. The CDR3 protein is CASSLVVESYGYTF. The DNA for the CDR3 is TGTGCCAGCAGCTTAGTAGTCGAAAGCTATGGCTACACCTTC.

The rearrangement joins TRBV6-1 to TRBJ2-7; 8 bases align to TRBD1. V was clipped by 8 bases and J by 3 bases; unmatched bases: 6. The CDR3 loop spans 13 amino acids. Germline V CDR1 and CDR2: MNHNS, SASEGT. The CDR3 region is CASDRGSYYEQYF. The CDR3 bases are TGTGCCAGCGACAGGGGATCATACTACGAGCAGTACTTC.

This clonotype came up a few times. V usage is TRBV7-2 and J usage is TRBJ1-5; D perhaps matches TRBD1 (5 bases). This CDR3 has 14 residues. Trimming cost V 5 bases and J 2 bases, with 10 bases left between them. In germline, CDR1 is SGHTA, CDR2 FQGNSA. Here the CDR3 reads CASSQRGGNQPQHF. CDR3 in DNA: TGTGCCAGCAGCCAGAGGGGTGGCAATCAGCCCCAGCATTTT.

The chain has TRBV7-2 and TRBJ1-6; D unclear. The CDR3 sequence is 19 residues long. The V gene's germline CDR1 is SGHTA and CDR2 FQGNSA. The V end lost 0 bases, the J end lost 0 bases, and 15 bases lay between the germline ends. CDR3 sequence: CASSLAVGTTSSYNSPLHF. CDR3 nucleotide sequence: TGTGCCAGCAGCTTAGCCGTCGGCACCACCAGCTCCTATAATTCACCCCTCCACTTT.

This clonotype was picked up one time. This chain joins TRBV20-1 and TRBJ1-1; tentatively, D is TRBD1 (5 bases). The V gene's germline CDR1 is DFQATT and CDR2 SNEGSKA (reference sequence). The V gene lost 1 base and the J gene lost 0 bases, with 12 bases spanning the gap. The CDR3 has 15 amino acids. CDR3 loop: CSARVLGRMNTEAFF. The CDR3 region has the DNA TGCAGTGCTAGAGTTTTGGGACGCATGAACACTGAAGCTTTCTTT.

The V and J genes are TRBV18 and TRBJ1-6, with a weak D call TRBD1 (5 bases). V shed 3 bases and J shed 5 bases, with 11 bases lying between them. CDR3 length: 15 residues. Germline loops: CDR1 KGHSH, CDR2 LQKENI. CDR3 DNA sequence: TGTGCCAGCTCACCGGGGCAGTTGGATAATTCACCCCTCCACTTT. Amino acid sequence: CASSPGQLDNSPLHF.

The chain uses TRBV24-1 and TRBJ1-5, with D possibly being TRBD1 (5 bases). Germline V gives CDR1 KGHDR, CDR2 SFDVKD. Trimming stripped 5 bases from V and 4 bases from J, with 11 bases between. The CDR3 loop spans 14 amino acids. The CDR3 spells CATSGGRTNQPQHF. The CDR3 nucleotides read TGTGCCACCAGTGGGGGCAGAACTAATCAGCCCCAGCATTTT.

The CDR3 here is CASSKGGTGLIGDYGYTF. Here the CDR3 DNA reads TGTGCCAGCAGCAAAGGGGGGACAGGGCTTATCGGAGACTATGGCTACACCTTC. This chain uses TRBV3-1 with TRBJ1-2; 9 bases agree with TRBD1. The length of the CDR3 is 18 residues. The germline gives CDR1 LGHDT, CDR2 YNNKEL (reference sequence). Trimming cost V 5 bases and J 3 bases; bases outside gene matches: 16.

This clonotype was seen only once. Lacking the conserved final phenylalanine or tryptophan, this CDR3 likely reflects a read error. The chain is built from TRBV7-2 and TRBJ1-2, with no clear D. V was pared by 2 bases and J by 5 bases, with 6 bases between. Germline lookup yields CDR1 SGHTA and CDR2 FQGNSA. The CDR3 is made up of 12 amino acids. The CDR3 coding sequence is TGTGCCAGCAGCTTACAAGTTTATGGCTACACCTCC. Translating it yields CASSLQVYGYTS.

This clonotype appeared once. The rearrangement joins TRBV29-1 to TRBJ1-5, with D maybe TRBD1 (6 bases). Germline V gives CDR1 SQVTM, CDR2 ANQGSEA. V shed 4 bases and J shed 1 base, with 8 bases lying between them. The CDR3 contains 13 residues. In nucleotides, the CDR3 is TGCAGCGTTGTGGGGGCGAGCAATCAGCCCCAGCATTTT. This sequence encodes CSVVGASNQPQHF.

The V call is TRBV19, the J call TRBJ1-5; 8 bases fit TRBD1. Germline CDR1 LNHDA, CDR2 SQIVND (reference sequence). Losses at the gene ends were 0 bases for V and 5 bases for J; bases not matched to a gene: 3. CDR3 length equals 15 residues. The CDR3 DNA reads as TGTGCCAGTAGTATAGAGGGACAGGCCGATCAGCCCCAGCATTTT. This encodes CASSIEGQADQPQHF. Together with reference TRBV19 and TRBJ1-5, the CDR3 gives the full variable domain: DGGITQSPKYLFRKEGQNVTLSCEQNLNHDAMYWYRQDPGQGLRLIYYSQIVNDFQKGDIAEGYSVSREKKESFPLTVTSAQKNPTAFYLCASSIEGQADQPQHFGDGTRLSIL.

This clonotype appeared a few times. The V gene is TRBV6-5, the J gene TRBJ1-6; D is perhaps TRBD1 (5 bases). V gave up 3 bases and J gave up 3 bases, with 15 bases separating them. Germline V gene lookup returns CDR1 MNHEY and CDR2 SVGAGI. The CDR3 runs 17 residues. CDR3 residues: CASSYLSGQGYNSPLHF. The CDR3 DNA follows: TGTGCCAGCAGTTATCTCTCCGGGCAGGGCTATAATTCACCCCTCCACTTT.

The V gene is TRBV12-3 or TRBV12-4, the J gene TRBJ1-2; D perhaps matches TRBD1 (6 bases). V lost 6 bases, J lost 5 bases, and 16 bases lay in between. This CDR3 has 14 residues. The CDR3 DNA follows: TGTGCCAGCAGGTCCTCGGGCAGGGGTTATGGCTACACCTTC. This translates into CASRSSGRGYGYTF.

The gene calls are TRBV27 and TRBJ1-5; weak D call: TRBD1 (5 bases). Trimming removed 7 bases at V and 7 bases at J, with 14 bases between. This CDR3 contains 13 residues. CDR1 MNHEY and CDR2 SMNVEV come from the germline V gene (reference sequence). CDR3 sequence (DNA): TGTGCCAGCACCCAACAGGCGGGGCAGCCCCAGCATTTT. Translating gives CASTQQAGQPQHF.

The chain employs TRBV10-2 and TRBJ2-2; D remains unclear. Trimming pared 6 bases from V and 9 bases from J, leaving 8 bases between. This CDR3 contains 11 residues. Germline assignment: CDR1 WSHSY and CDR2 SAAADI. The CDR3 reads CASRAPRELFF. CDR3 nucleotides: TGCGCCAGCAGGGCCCCCAGGGAGCTGTTTTTT.

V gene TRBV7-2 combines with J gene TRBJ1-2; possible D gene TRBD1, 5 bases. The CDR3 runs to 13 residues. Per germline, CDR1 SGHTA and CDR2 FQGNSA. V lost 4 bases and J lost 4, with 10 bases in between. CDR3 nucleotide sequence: TGTGCCAGCAGCTCCAGGGTCAGCTATGGCTACACCTTC. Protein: CASSSRVSYGYTF.

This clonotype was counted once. The CDR3 is CSARDPTERKLFF. DNA of the CDR3: TGCAGTGCTAGAGATCCGACCGAGAGGAAACTGTTTTTT. The J gene is TRBJ1-4, the V gene TRBV20-1; no clear D. Trimming stripped 0 bases from V and 11 bases from J, with 13 bases between. Germline loops: CDR1 DFQATT, CDR2 SNEGSKA (reference sequence). The CDR3 has 13 amino acids.

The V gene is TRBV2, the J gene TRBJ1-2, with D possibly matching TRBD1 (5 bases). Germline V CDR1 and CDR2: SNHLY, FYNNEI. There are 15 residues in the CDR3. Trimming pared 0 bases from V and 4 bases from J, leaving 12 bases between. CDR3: CASSEAGTVSYGYTF. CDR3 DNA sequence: TGTGCCAGCAGTGAAGCGGGGACGGTCAGCTATGGCTACACCTTC.

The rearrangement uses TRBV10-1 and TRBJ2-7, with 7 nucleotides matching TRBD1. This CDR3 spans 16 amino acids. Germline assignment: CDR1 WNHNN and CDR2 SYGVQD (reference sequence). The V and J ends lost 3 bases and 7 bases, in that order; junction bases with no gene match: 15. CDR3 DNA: TGCGCCAGCAGTGAAATCCTTTTGGCAGGGGGACGGGAGCAGTACTTC. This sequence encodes CASSEILLAGGREQYF.

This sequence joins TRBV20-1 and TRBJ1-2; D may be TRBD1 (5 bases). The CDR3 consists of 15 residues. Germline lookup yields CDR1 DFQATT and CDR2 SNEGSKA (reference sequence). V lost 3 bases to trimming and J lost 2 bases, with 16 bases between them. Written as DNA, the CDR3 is TGCAGTGCTAGGCCTGGAAGGACAAACAACTATGGCTACACCTTC. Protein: CSARPGRTNNYGYTF.

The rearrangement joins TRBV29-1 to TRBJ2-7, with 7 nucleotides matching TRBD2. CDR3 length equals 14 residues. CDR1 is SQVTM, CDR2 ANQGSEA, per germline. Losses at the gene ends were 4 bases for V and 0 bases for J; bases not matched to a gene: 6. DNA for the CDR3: TGCAGCGTTGTAACCGGGAGGAGCTCCTACGAGCAGTACTTC. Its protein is CSVVTGRSSYEQYF.